This T cell receptor (beta chain) was sequenced for a study of CD8+CD57+ T cells in acquired aplastic anemia. The study, taken as a whole, reports: Researchers report that around 31 CD8+ CDR3 sequences appeared in both patients and controls.

Points on this clonotype: What it recognizes is unknown.

Per germline, CDR1 SQVTM and CDR2 ANQGSEA. Trimming left V 3 bases short and J 5 bases short, with 16 bases between. The CDR3 has 14 amino acids. Genomic DNA was employed as the template in profiling TCR beta VDJ and CDR3. Each CDR3 protein gets one entry after TCRdb re-called the reads with MiXCR. The data hold over 150,000 distinct CDR3 sequences, with about 48% observed a single time. Patients selected for sequencing had displayed CD8+CD57+ cell expansion by flow cytometry. No patient had been given any therapy when blood was sampled. Sequenced: sorted CD4+, CD8+, or CD8+CD57+ T cells (not recorded which) from PBMCs. The chain is built from TRBV29-1 and TRBJ2-5, with D possibly matching TRBD1 (6 bases). The source is a human donor with aplastic anemia. For the CDR3, the DNA is TGCAGCGTTGATTCTGGTGGGGGCGTGGAGACCCAGTACTTC. Protein product: CSVDSGGGVETQYF.